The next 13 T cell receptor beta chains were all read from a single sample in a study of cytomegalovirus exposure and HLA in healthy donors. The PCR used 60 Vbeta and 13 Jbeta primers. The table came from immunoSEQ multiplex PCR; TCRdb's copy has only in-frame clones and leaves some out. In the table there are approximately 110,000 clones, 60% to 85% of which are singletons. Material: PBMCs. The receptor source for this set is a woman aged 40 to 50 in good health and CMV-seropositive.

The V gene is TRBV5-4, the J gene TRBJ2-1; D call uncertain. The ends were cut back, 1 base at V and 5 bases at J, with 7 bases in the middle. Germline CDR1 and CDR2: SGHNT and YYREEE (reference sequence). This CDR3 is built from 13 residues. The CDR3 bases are TGTGCCAGCAGCTTGCCCGTAAACAATGAGCAGTTCTTC. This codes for CASSLPVNNEQFF.

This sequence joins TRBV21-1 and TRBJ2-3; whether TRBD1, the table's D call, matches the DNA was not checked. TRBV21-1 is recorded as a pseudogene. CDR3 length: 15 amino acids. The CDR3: CASSAQGECTDTQYF. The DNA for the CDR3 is TGTGCCAGCAGCGCCCAGGGGGAATGCACAGATACGCAGTATTTT.

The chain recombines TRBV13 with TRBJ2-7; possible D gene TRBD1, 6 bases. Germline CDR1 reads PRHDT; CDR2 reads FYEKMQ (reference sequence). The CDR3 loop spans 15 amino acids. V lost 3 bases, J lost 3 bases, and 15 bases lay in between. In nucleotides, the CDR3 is TGTGCCAGCAGCTTTATTCAGGGGCTCCTCTACGAGCAGTACTTC. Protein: CASSFIQGLLYEQYF.

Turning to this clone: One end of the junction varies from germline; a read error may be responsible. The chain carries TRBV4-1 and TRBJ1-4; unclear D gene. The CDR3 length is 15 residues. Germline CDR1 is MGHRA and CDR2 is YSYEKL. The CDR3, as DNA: TGCGCCAGCAGCCAGCCAGCAGGAACGCCAGGAAAACTGCTTTTT. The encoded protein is CASSQPAGTPGKLLF.

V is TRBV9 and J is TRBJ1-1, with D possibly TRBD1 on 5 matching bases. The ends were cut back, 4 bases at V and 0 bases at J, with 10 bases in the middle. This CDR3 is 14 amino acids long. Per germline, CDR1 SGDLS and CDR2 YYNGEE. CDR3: CASSSGGLNTEAFF. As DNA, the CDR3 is TGTGCCAGCAGCTCCGGGGGATTGAACACTGAAGCTTTCTTT.

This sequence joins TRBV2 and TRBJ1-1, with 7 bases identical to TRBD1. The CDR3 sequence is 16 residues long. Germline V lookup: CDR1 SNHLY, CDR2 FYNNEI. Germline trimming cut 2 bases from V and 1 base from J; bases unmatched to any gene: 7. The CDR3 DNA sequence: TGTGCCAGCAGTGAATTCGTAGGGACAGAGAACACTGAAGCTTTCTTT. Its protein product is CASSEFVGTENTEAFF.

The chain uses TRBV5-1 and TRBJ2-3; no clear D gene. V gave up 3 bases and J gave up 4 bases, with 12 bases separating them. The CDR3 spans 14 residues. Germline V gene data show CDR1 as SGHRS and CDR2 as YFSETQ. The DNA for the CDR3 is TGCGCCAGCAGCTCCGAAATAGCCGCAGATACGCAGTATTTT. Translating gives CASSSEIAADTQYF.

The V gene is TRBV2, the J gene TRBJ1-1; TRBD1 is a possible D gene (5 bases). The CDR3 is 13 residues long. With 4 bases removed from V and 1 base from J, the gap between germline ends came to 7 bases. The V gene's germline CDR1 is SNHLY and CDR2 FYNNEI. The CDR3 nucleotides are TGTGCCAGCAGTGGACAGAAGAACACTGAAGCTTTCTTT. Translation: CASSGQKNTEAFF.

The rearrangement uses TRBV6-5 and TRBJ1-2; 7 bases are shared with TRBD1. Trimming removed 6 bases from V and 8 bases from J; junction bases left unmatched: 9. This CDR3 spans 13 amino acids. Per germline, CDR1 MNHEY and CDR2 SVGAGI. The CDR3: CASSRGTEGGYTF. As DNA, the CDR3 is TGTGCCAGCAGCCGCGGGACAGAGGGCGGCTACACCTTC.

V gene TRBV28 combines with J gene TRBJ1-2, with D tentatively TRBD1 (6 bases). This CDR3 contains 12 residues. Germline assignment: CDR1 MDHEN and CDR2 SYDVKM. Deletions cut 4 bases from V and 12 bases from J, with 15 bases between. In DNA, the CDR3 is TGTGCCAGCAGTTCCGGGGGGCCGGGGGACACCTTC. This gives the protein CASSSGGPGDTF.

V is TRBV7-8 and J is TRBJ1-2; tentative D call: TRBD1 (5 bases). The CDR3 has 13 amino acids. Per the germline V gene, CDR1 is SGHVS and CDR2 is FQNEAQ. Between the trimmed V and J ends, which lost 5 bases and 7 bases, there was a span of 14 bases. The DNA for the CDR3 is TGTGCCAGCAGCCCCAGGGCAGCACGTGGCTACACCTTC. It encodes CASSPRAARGYTF.

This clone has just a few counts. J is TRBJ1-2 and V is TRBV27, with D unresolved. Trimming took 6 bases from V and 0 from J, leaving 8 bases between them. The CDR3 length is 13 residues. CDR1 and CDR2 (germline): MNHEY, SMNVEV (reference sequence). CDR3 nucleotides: TGTGCCAGCAGGGAGTCAGCTAACTATGGCTACACCTTC. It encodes CASRESANYGYTF.

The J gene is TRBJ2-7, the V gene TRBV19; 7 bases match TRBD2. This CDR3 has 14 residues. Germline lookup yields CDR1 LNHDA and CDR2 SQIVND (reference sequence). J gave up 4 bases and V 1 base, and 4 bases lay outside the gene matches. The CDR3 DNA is TGTGCCAGTAGTATAGGCGGGAGTAGGTACGAGCAGTACTTC. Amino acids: CASSIGGSRYEQYF.